These 24 T cell receptor beta chains originate from one sample sequenced in a study of shared clonotypes between healthy human individuals. Assay used: immunoSEQ multiplex PCR; TCRdb lists only in-frame clones, some missing. The repertoire consists of over 750,000 clones, with 95% to 97% occurring once and the leading ten covering less than 0.25%. Positive CCR7 selection of CD45RO-negative cells yielded the naive CD8 cells, and terminally differentiated effector memory CD45RA+ cells were excluded. The sequenced material came from naive CD8+ T cells sorted from blood. Source of these receptors: a man aged 30 to 39 in good health.

The V gene is TRBV10-3, the J gene TRBJ2-1; 7 positions match TRBD1. This CDR3 spans 15 amino acids. V lost 7 bases, J lost 2 bases, and 8 bases stayed unmatched. Germline CDR1 and CDR2: ENHRY and SYGVKD. The CDR3 DNA reads TGTGCCATCACCTCGACAGGGAACCCCTACAATGAGCAGTTCTTC. This sequence encodes CAITSTGNPYNEQFF.

This CDR3 reads CASSQRPGQWDPEQYF. DNA for the CDR3: TGTGCCAGCAGTCAGCGACCGGGACAGTGGGATCCCGAGCAGTACTTC. This chain links TRBV28 with TRBJ2-7; 7 bases match TRBD1. Germline CDR1 MDHEN, CDR2 SYDVKM. The CDR3 consists of 16 residues. The V segment lost 5 bases and the J segment 6 bases; nucleotides outside the gene matches: 16.

This sequence joins TRBV2 and TRBJ2-7, with D tentatively TRBD1 or TRBD2 (5 bases each). The CDR3 has 19 amino acids. V gave up 2 bases and J gave up 3 bases, with 26 bases separating them. The germline CDR1 and CDR2 sequences are SNHLY and FYNNEI. The CDR3 DNA sequence: TGTGCCAGCAGTGAAACCCCGGGACCCGGAAGGCCGACTGACTACGAGCAGTACTTC. Its translation is CASSETPGPGRPTDYEQYF.

This rearrangement joins TRBV28 to TRBJ2-1, with no clear D. Trimming took 3 bases from V and 6 from J, leaving 12 bases between them. The CDR3 has 14 amino acids. Germline V gene sequence: CDR1 MDHEN, CDR2 SYDVKM. The CDR3, as DNA: TGTGCCAGCAGTTTGATTAGCCGGCCCAATGAGCAGTTCTTC. The encoded protein is CASSLISRPNEQFF.

This chain connects TRBV5-5 to TRBJ2-3; 7 nucleotides line up with TRBD2. The CDR3 totals 13 residues. Germline V gene sequence: CDR1 SGHKS, CDR2 YYEKEE (reference sequence). V lost 2 bases to trimming and J lost 14 bases; unmatched junction nucleotides: 11. Here the CDR3 DNA reads TGTGCCAGCAGCTTACGACTAGCCCACGAGAGGTATTTT. Protein product: CASSLRLAHERYF.

The gene calls are TRBV6-5 and TRBJ1-2, with a possible D match to TRBD1 (6 bases). Looked up from germline, CDR1 is MNHEY and CDR2 is SVGAGI. The V gene lost 4 bases and the J gene lost 4 bases, with 16 bases spanning the gap. The CDR3 runs 15 residues. The CDR3 DNA is TGTGCCAGCAGTTCCACAGGGCCCAGTGGCTATGGCTACACCTTC. It translates to CASSSTGPSGYGYTF.

The table lists this clone with a count of one. V and J are TRBV7-9 and TRBJ2-7, with D maybe TRBD2 (5 bases). The CDR3 length is 13 residues. Trimming left V 3 bases short and J 2 bases short, with 8 bases between. Germline-derived CDR1 and CDR2 are SEHNR and FQNEAQ (reference sequence). CDR3 in amino acids: CASSFRDTYEQYF. CDR3 nucleotides: TGTGCCAGCAGCTTCCGGGATACCTACGAGCAGTACTTC. Combining the CDR3 with reference TRBV7-9 and TRBJ2-7 gives the whole variable domain DTGVSQNPRHKITKRGQNVTFRCDPISEHNRLYWYRQTLGQGPEFLTYFQNEAQLEKSRLLSDRFSAERPKGSFSTLEIQRTEQGDSAMYLCASSFRDTYEQYFGPGTRLTVT.

The chain employs TRBV18 and TRBJ2-3; perhaps TRBD1 as D (6 bases). CDR3 size: 12 residues. The V end was cut by 3 bases, the J end by 11 bases, with 12 bases between. The germline CDR1 and CDR2 sequences are KGHSH and LQKENI. The DNA of the CDR3 is TGTGCCAGCTCACCCGCGCCGGGACAGCAGTATTTT. Translation: CASSPAPGQQYF.

The gene calls are TRBV5-1 and TRBJ2-5; D is uncertain. Germline-derived CDR1 and CDR2 are SGHRS and YFSETQ. The CDR3 contains 13 residues. With 3 bases removed from V and 3 bases from J, the gap between germline ends came to 9 bases. In DNA form, the CDR3 reads TGCGCCAGCAGCTCCCTGGACGAAGAGACCCAGTACTTC. This translates into CASSSLDEETQYF.

The chain recombines TRBV6-6 with TRBJ2-5; D perhaps matches TRBD1 (5 bases). Germline V gene data show CDR1 as MNHNY and CDR2 as SVGAGI (reference sequence). There are 12 residues in the CDR3. V gave up 6 bases and J gave up 5 bases, with 10 bases separating them. The CDR3: CASSLGQETQYF. The CDR3 DNA reads as TGTGCCAGCAGCTTGGGGCAGGAGACCCAGTACTTC.

V is TRBV14 and J is TRBJ2-7; D uncertain. V was shortened by 0 bases and J by 1 base, with 13 bases between the two germline ends. Germline V lookup: CDR1 SGHDN, CDR2 FVKESK. The CDR3 contains 16 residues. CDR3 DNA: TGTGCCAGCAGCCAAGACTACAGCCTGGGGTCCTACGAGCAGTACTTC. This codes for CASSQDYSLGSYEQYF.

The chain has TRBV27 and TRBJ2-5; TRBD1 agrees at 7 bases. The germline V gene encodes CDR1 MNHEY and CDR2 SMNVEV (reference sequence). V trimming: 1 base; J trimming: 5 bases; junction bases outside the gene matches: 4. This CDR3 has 14 residues. This CDR3 reads CASSLYRGEETQYF. The CDR3 nucleotides are TGTGCCAGCAGTTTATACAGGGGCGAGGAGACCCAGTACTTC.

The chain recombines TRBV5-3 with TRBJ2-7; TRBD2 aligns across 10 bases. TRBV5-3 is recorded as an ORF, its role being uncertain. The CDR3 has 16 residues. With 2 bases clipped from V and 9 bases from J, the junction kept 14 bases outside the gene matches. The chain's CDR3 is CARSLTSSGRVYRQYF. For the CDR3, the DNA is TGTGCCAGAAGCTTAACCTCCAGCGGGAGGGTGTATAGGCAGTACTTC.

The chain joins TRBV7-9 to TRBJ1-2; D unclear. Germline-derived CDR1 and CDR2 are SEHNR and FQNEAQ (reference sequence). The ends were cut back, 3 bases at V and 1 base at J, with 18 bases in the middle. This CDR3 contains 17 residues. The CDR3: CASSFLGPANGNYGYTF. In DNA form, the CDR3 reads TGTGCCAGCAGCTTTTTAGGACCGGCGAACGGTAACTATGGCTACACCTTC. Based on the CDR3 plus reference TRBV7-9 and TRBJ1-2, the full variable domain is DTGVSQNPRHKITKRGQNVTFRCDPISEHNRLYWYRQTLGQGPEFLTYFQNEAQLEKSRLLSDRFSAERPKGSFSTLEIQRTEQGDSAMYLCASSFLGPANGNYGYTFGSGTRLTVV.

The chain employs TRBV9 and TRBJ2-5; TRBD2 matches 8 bases. Germline CDR1 SGDLS, CDR2 YYNGEE. The V segment lost 7 bases and the J segment 4 bases; nucleotides outside the gene matches: 18. This CDR3 spans 17 amino acids. DNA of the CDR3: TGTGCCAGCTACCAAACGAACCCTTGGGGGACTAGAGAGACCCAGTACTTC. This encodes CASYQTNPWGTRETQYF.

The chain links TRBV7-6 to TRBJ2-1; possibly TRBD2 for D (6 bases). Between the trimmed V and J ends, which lost 5 bases and 1 base, there was a span of 15 bases. CDR3 size: 16 residues. The germline gives CDR1 SGHVS, CDR2 FNYEAQ. In DNA, the CDR3 is TGTGCCAGCAGCCTCTCTGGGGGGAATTCCTACAATGAGCAGTTCTTC. It yields the protein CASSLSGGNSYNEQFF.

V and J are TRBV14 and TRBJ2-7; tentative D call: TRBD2 (6 bases). The length of the CDR3 is 14 residues. Germline loops: CDR1 SGHDN, CDR2 FVKESK. Trimming removed 1 base from V and 4 bases from J, with 11 bases in between. CDR3 nucleotides: TGTGCCAGCAGCCAAGGACCGCGGGGTTACGAGCAGTACTTC. As protein: CASSQGPRGYEQYF.

This chain connects TRBV9 to TRBJ2-2; D is ambiguous. The V end was cut by 0 bases, the J end by 0 bases, with 9 bases between. The germline V gene encodes CDR1 SGDLS and CDR2 YYNGEE. The CDR3 is 16 amino acids. The CDR3 DNA is TGTGCCAGCAGCGTAGTGTCGGTGGCGAACACCGGGGAGCTGTTTTTT. Protein: CASSVVSVANTGELFF.

The CDR3 region is CASSLERGRVGHEQFF. CDR3 bases: TGTGCCAGCAGCTTAGAACGCGGGAGGGTAGGTCATGAGCAGTTCTTC. The chain combines TRBV7-8 with TRBJ2-1; 9 bases are a match to TRBD2. V lost 1 base and J lost 8; bases outside the gene matches: 9. CDR1 SGHVS and CDR2 FQNEAQ come from the germline V gene. The CDR3 extends over 16 amino acids. Full variable domain (remainder filled in from reference TRBV7-8 and TRBJ2-1): GAGVSQSPRYKVAKRGQDVALRCDPISGHVSLFWYQQALGQGPEFLTYFQNEAQLDKSGLPSDRFFAERPEGSVSTLKIQRTQQEDSAVYLCASSLERGRVGHEQFFGPGTRLTVL.

The V and J genes are TRBV28 and TRBJ2-7; 15 bases map to TRBD2. The germline V gene has CDR1 MDHEN and CDR2 SYDVKM. The CDR3 is 15 amino acids. Germline trimming cut 10 bases from V and 3 bases from J; bases unmatched to any gene: 7. CDR3 residues: CAIGLAGGPDYEQYF. CDR3 nucleotide sequence: TGTGCCATCGGACTAGCGGGAGGGCCGGACTACGAGCAGTACTTC. The full variable domain, its missing parts supplied by reference TRBV28 and TRBJ2-7, is DVKVTQSSRYLVKRTGEKVFLECVQDMDHENMFWYRQDPGLGLRLIYFSYDVKMKEKGDIPEGYSVSREKKERFSLILESASTNQTSMYLCAIGLAGGPDYEQYFGPGTRLTVT.

CDR3 sequence (DNA): TGTGCCAGCAGCTTGTGGACAGCAAACACCGGGGAGCTGTTTTTT. Translation: CASSLWTANTGELFF. V is TRBV7-2 and J is TRBJ2-2, with D tentatively TRBD1 (6 bases). Trimming removed 3 bases from V and 2 bases from J, with 10 bases in between. This CDR3 has 15 amino acids. From germline, CDR1 is SGHTA and CDR2 FQGNSA.

A single count supports this clone. The rearrangement uses TRBV19 and TRBJ2-6; perhaps TRBD2 as D (6 bases). Germline values: CDR1 LNHDA, CDR2 SQIVND (reference sequence). V lost 8 bases and J lost 0, with 14 bases in between. The CDR3 loop spans 16 amino acids. CDR3 loop: CASQGGASSGANVLTF. The CDR3 coding sequence is TGTGCCAGTCAGGGCGGGGCGAGCTCTGGGGCCAACGTCCTGACTTTC.

Written as DNA, the CDR3 is TGTGCCAGCAGCGGACAGGGCCAAAAATGGACCCAGTACTTC. It is translated as CASSGQGQKWTQYF. V and J are TRBV7-9 and TRBJ2-5, with 8 bases lining up with TRBD1. The junction had 9 bases not matched to a gene; V was cut back by 5 bases and J by 7 bases. The CDR3 is 14 amino acids. Germline lookup yields CDR1 SEHNR and CDR2 FQNEAQ (reference sequence).

V and J are TRBV29-1 and TRBJ2-2; 9 nucleotides agree with TRBD1. The CDR3 loop spans 15 amino acids. V lost 4 bases, J lost 5 bases, and 8 bases stayed unmatched. CDR1 and CDR2 (germline): SQVTM, ANQGSEA. For the CDR3, the DNA is TGCAGCGTTGTCTCGGGGGACAGGGAAACCGGGGAGCTGTTTTTT. Translated, it gives CSVVSGDRETGELFF.